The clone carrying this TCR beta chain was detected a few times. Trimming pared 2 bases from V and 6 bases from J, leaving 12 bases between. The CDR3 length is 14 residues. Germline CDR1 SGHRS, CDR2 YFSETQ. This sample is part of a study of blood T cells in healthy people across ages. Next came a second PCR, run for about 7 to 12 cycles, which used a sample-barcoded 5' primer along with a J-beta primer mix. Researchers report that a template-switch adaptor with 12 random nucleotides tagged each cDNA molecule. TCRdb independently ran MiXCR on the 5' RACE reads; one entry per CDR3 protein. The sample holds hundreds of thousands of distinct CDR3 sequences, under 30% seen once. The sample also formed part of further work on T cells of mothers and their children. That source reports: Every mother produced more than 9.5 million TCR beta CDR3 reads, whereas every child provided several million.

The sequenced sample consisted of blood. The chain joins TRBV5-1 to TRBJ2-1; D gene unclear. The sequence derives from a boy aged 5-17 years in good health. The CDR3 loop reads CASSFRAPFNEQFF. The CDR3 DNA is TGCGCCAGCAGCTTCCGGGCTCCCTTCAATGAGCAGTTCTTC.